The 31 T cell receptor beta chains below all came from one sample that was sequenced in a study of shared clonotypes between healthy human individuals. TCRdb keeps only in-frame clones here, not all; method: immunoSEQ multiplex PCR. Found here are some 1.5 million clones, around 98% of them singletons; the top ten hold roughly 0.42%. The sequencing input was naive CD4+ T cells sorted from blood. Subset given: CD45RA+ positively selected. These receptors were obtained from a man aged 25-45 years in good health.

This chain uses TRBV6-1 with TRBJ2-7; 12 nucleotides match TRBD2. Per the germline V gene, CDR1 is MNHNS and CDR2 is SASEGT. The CDR3 runs 15 residues. V shed 5 bases and J 6 bases; nucleotides not matched to a gene: 8. The CDR3 reads CASSSRLAGAGEQYF. CDR3 DNA: TGTGCCAGCAGTTCACGACTAGCGGGAGCGGGCGAGCAGTACTTC.

V gene TRBV2 combines with J gene TRBJ1-3; D is unresolved. The CDR3 length is 13 residues. Germline CDR1 is SNHLY and CDR2 is FYNNEI. Deletions cut 2 bases from V and 8 bases from J, with 10 bases between. CDR3 amino acids: CASSERIRDTIYF. The DNA of the CDR3 is TGTGCCAGCAGTGAAAGGATTAGGGACACCATATATTTT.

V gene TRBV2 combines with J gene TRBJ2-1; 8 nucleotides line up with TRBD2. Germline loops: CDR1 SNHLY, CDR2 FYNNEI. The trim removed 4 bases at V and 4 bases at J, leaving 9 bases unmatched. This CDR3 has 16 amino acids. CDR3 nucleotides: TGTGCCAGCAGTGCGGAAACTAGCGGACTTTACAATGAGCAGTTCTTC. Its protein product is CASSAETSGLYNEQFF.

The chain employs TRBV4-3 and TRBJ2-2; D is undetermined. The length of the CDR3 is 15 residues. V was cut by 1 base and J by 3 bases, with 9 bases left in between. In germline, CDR1 is LGHNA, CDR2 YSLEER. CDR3 DNA sequence: TGCGCCAGCAGCCAAGGACCCCCGGACACCGGGGAGCTGTTTTTT. Its protein product is CASSQGPPDTGELFF.

This chain uses TRBV28 with TRBJ2-7; 7 nucleotides align to TRBD1. CDR3 length: 13 residues. In germline, CDR1 is MDHEN, CDR2 SYDVKM. Trimming removed 6 bases from V and 3 bases from J; junction bases left unmatched: 5. DNA of the CDR3: TGTGCCAGCAGCCTGGGACAGCACTACGAGCAGTACTTC. Its protein is CASSLGQHYEQYF.

The chain carries TRBV6-1 and TRBJ1-5, with unresolved D. The CDR3 is 14 amino acids. CDR1 is MNHNS and CDR2 is SASEGT in the germline V gene. V shed 2 bases and J shed 5 bases, with 10 bases lying between them. CDR3 coding DNA: TGTGCCAGCAGTGAAACGGGCGGATATCAGCCCCAGCATTTT. Translating gives CASSETGGYQPQHF.

The chain carries TRBV5-8 and TRBJ2-7, with 12 bases matching TRBD2. CDR1 is SGHTS and CDR2 is YDEGEE in the germline V gene. The CDR3 loop spans 20 amino acids. J lost 7 bases, V lost 4 bases, and 24 bases had no gene match. This CDR3 is CASSRMGWASGRALGMEQYF. The CDR3 DNA reads TGTGCCAGCAGCCGGATGGGGTGGGCTAGCGGGAGGGCCCTCGGGATGGAGCAGTACTTC.

V gene TRBV7-9 combines with J gene TRBJ2-2; 12 positions agree with TRBD2. This CDR3 has 16 amino acids. The V segment lost 5 bases and the J segment 3 bases; nucleotides outside the gene matches: 4. Germline CDR1 and CDR2: SEHNR and FQNEAQ (reference sequence). The CDR3 loop is CASSQTSGRHTGELFF. The CDR3 DNA is TGTGCCAGCAGCCAAACTAGCGGGAGGCACACCGGGGAGCTGTTTTTT.

This sequence joins TRBV28 and TRBJ1-1, with D unresolved. From germline, CDR1 is MDHEN and CDR2 SYDVKM. Trimming took 3 bases from V and 3 from J, leaving 8 bases between them. There are 13 residues in the CDR3. The CDR3 region is CASSLVRYTEAFF. Written as DNA, the CDR3 is TGTGCCAGCAGTTTGGTACGGTACACTGAAGCTTTCTTT.

This chain uses TRBV28 with TRBJ1-5, with D tentatively TRBD1 (5 bases). Trimming pared 6 bases from V and 2 bases from J, leaving 14 bases between. CDR1 is MDHEN and CDR2 is SYDVKM in the germline V gene. The CDR3 is 15 amino acids. CDR3 sequence: CASSPPGPGNQPQHF. CDR3 nucleotide sequence: TGTGCCAGCAGCCCCCCGGGGCCTGGCAATCAGCCCCAGCATTTT.

V and J are TRBV29-1 and TRBJ2-4; the D gene is possibly TRBD1 (5 bases). This CDR3 region has 14 residues. V was pared by 4 bases and J by 5 bases, with 15 bases between. The V gene's germline CDR1 is SQVTM and CDR2 ANQGSEA. The CDR3 bases are TGCAGCGTTGTAAGGCAGGGTGGTGAAAACATTCAGTACTTC. Translated: CSVVRQGGENIQYF.

This clone was detected only once. The same CDR3 arises from other DNA sequences in this sample as well. This chain connects TRBV9 to TRBJ1-3, with no clear D. The length of the CDR3 is 14 residues. Germline V gene data show CDR1 as SGDLS and CDR2 as YYNGEE. V was trimmed by 0 bases and J by 0 bases, leaving 4 bases between them. The CDR3 coding sequence is TGTGCCAGCAGCGTAGGTTCCTCTGGAAACACCATATATTTT. Translation gives CASSVGSSGNTIYF.

CDR3 sequence: CSVEDRDRSSYEQYF. The CDR3 DNA sequence: TGCAGCGTTGAAGATAGGGACAGGAGCTCCTACGAGCAGTACTTC. V is TRBV29-1 and J is TRBJ2-7; TRBD1 matches at 8 bases. The CDR3 is 15 amino acids. The V gene's germline CDR1 is SQVTM and CDR2 ANQGSEA. J was trimmed by 0 bases and V by 0 bases; bases with no gene match: 4.

This sequence joins TRBV18 and TRBJ2-5; the D is unclear. Trimming stripped 1 base from V and 1 base from J, with 10 bases between. CDR3 length: 15 residues. Germline V CDR1 and CDR2: KGHSH, LQKENI. CDR3 DNA: TGTGCCAGCTCACCACGGAATGGGATCCAAGAGACCCAGTACTTC. This codes for CASSPRNGIQETQYF.

Of note for this clone: Within the sample, other DNA sequences also encode this same CDR3. V gene TRBV9 combines with J gene TRBJ2-5; D gene ambiguous. The CDR3 length is 13 residues. Germline-derived CDR1 and CDR2 are SGDLS and YYNGEE. V lost 0 bases, J lost 4 bases, and 7 bases lay in between. The CDR3 is CASSVGSRETQYF. The CDR3 bases are TGTGCCAGCAGCGTAGGATCTAGAGAGACCCAGTACTTC.

This rearrangement joins TRBV14 to TRBJ1-2; D uncertain. The CDR3 runs 16 residues. Germline V gene sequence: CDR1 SGHDN, CDR2 FVKESK. Trimming took off 6 bases at V and 4 bases at J, with 21 bases between the two ends. CDR3 sequence: CASSQTVTGPPYGYTF. As DNA, the CDR3 is TGTGCCAGCAGTCAAACCGTTACCGGGCCTCCCTATGGCTACACCTTC.

This clone was detected only once. The rearrangement uses TRBV5-1 and TRBJ2-7; D is perhaps TRBD1 or TRBD2 (6 bases each). Trimming removed 2 bases at V and 3 bases at J, with 18 bases between. Germline V gives CDR1 SGHRS, CDR2 YFSETQ. This CDR3 is built from 16 residues. The CDR3 DNA follows: TGCGCCAGCAGCTTTGCTCCGGGGGCGCGGAGCTACGAGCAGTACTTC. Translation: CASSFAPGARSYEQYF.

V is TRBV4-3 and J is TRBJ2-5; 7 nucleotides align to TRBD2. V lost 0 bases, J lost 5 bases, and 0 bases stayed unmatched. This CDR3 is 13 amino acids long. Germline CDR1 LGHNA, CDR2 YSLEER. The DNA of the CDR3 is TGCGCCAGCAGCCAAGAGGGAGGGGAGACCCAGTACTTC. Encoded protein: CASSQEGGETQYF.

This chain joins TRBV18 and TRBJ2-7, with 8 positions matching TRBD2. V lost 6 bases and J lost 1; bases outside the gene matches: 11. CDR1 is KGHSH, CDR2 LQKENI, per germline. The CDR3 contains 16 residues. The CDR3 DNA reads TGTGCCAGCTCCCCCCGAAGCGGGAGTGGTTCCTACGAGCAGTACTTC. It is translated as CASSPRSGSGSYEQYF.

The rearrangement joins TRBV5-1 to TRBJ2-7; D unresolved. Germline CDR1 is SGHRS and CDR2 is YFSETQ. The CDR3 length is 12 residues. V was shortened by 0 bases and J by 5 bases, with 6 bases between the two germline ends. CDR3 DNA: TGCGCCAGCAGCTTGGAGCTCAACGAGCAGTACTTC. It yields the protein CASSLELNEQYF.

The chain has TRBV29-1 and TRBJ2-3; possible D gene TRBD2, 6 bases. Germline V gene data show CDR1 as SQVTM and CDR2 as ANQGSEA. The ends were cut back, 7 bases at V and 2 bases at J, with 16 bases in the middle. CDR3 length: 14 amino acids. The CDR3 reads CSGLRQRVTDTQYF. CDR3 nucleotides: TGCAGCGGCCTTCGACAGCGGGTCACAGATACGCAGTATTTT.

The chain employs TRBV28 and TRBJ2-1; 14 positions match TRBD2. Germline-derived CDR1 and CDR2 are MDHEN and SYDVKM. V lost 4 bases, J lost 9 bases, and 5 bases stayed unmatched. The CDR3 loop spans 15 amino acids. The CDR3 DNA reads TGTGCCAGCAGTTCCCGGGGACTAGCGGGAGCTGAGCAGTTCTTC. Its translation is CASSSRGLAGAEQFF.

The V call is TRBV5-6, the J call TRBJ2-1, with 10 bases aligning to TRBD1. V trimming: 3 bases; J trimming: 1 base; junction bases outside the gene matches: 4. This CDR3 region has 16 residues. The germline gives CDR1 SGHDT, CDR2 YYEEEE. The chain's CDR3 is CASSSGTGESYNEQFF. The CDR3 DNA reads as TGTGCCAGCAGCTCGGGGACAGGGGAGTCCTACAATGAGCAGTTCTTC.

With regard to this clone: Other DNA sequences in the same sample also yield this CDR3. The chain uses TRBV5-4 and TRBJ2-5, with D hard to call. Trimming stripped 5 bases from V and 2 bases from J, with 10 bases between. This CDR3 spans 13 amino acids. From germline, CDR1 is SGHNT and CDR2 YYREEE (reference sequence). The CDR3 DNA follows: TGTGCCAGCAGTCGTACGGCGCAAGAGACCCAGTACTTC. Translated: CASSRTAQETQYF.

This clone has a single count. The genes are TRBV2 and TRBJ2-5; 12 bases agree with TRBD1. Germline CDR1 reads SNHLY; CDR2 reads FYNNEI. CDR3 length equals 14 residues. J gave up 4 bases and V 7 bases, and 4 bases lay outside the gene matches. CDR3 residues: CASNRDRGPETQYF. The CDR3 nucleotides read TGTGCCAGCAACCGGGACAGGGGGCCAGAGACCCAGTACTTC.

The gene calls are TRBV30 and TRBJ2-2; tentatively, D is TRBD2 (5 bases). The CDR3 is 13 amino acids. Germline V CDR1 and CDR2: GTSNPN, SVGIG (reference sequence). V was cut by 1 base and J by 5 bases, with 8 bases left in between. In DNA, the CDR3 is TGTGCCTGGAGTGCGACGGGGACCGGGGAGCTGTTTTTT. It codes for CAWSATGTGELFF.

This chain joins TRBV4-1 and TRBJ2-1, with 13 nucleotides matching TRBD2. The junction had 2 bases not matched to a gene; V was cut back by 4 bases and J by 5 bases. Germline loops: CDR1 MGHRA, CDR2 YSYEKL. This CDR3 contains 15 residues. The CDR3 nucleotides are TGCGCCAGCAGCCTGGGACTAGCGGGAAACAATGAGCAGTTCTTC. Residues: CASSLGLAGNNEQFF.

This sequence joins TRBV5-1 and TRBJ2-2; 12 bases are a match to TRBD2. V shed 4 bases and J 5 bases; nucleotides not matched to a gene: 6. Germline loops: CDR1 SGHRS, CDR2 YFSETQ. This CDR3 contains 16 residues. CDR3 region: CASSPTSGSITGELFF. The CDR3 nucleotides read TGCGCCAGCAGCCCGACTAGCGGGAGTATTACCGGGGAGCTGTTTTTT.

J is TRBJ2-7 and V is TRBV28; 8 nucleotides line up with TRBD2. V gave up 2 bases and J gave up 3 bases; unmatched junction bases: 18. Germline V gene data show CDR1 as MDHEN and CDR2 as SYDVKM. This CDR3 comprises 19 residues. CDR3 sequence: CASSLQFRFVLAEHYEQYF. In DNA, the CDR3 is TGTGCCAGCAGTTTACAGTTTCGTTTCGTACTAGCGGAACACTACGAGCAGTACTTC.

J is TRBJ2-7 and V is TRBV5-1; maybe TRBD2 (5 bases). The CDR3 covers 15 residues. The germline CDR1 and CDR2 sequences are SGHRS and YFSETQ. V was trimmed by 0 bases and J by 3 bases, leaving 13 bases between them. In nucleotides, the CDR3 is TGCGCCAGCAGCTTGGGAGGGTTCCGAGACTACGAGCAGTACTTC. This sequence encodes CASSLGGFRDYEQYF.

The J gene is TRBJ1-4, the V gene TRBV7-2; D is possibly TRBD1 (5 bases). The germline V gene encodes CDR1 SGHTA and CDR2 FQGNSA. The CDR3 has 15 amino acids. V lost 8 bases and J lost 0, with 13 bases in between. The CDR3 here is CASAPDRTTNEKLFF. In DNA, the CDR3 is TGTGCCAGCGCTCCCGACAGAACAACTAATGAAAAACTGTTTTTT. The full variable domain, with the rest looked up from reference TRBV7-2 and TRBJ1-4, is GAGVSQSPSNKVTEKGKDVELRCDPISGHTALYWYRQSLGQGLEFLIYFQGNSAPDKSGLPSDRFSAERTGGSVSTLTIQRTQQEDSAVYLCASAPDRTTNEKLFFGSGTQLSVL.